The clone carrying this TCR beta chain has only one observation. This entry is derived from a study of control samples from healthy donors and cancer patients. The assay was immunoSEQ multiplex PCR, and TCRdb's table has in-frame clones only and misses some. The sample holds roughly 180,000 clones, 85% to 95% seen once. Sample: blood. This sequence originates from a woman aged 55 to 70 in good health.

The CDR3 DNA is TGTGCCAGCAGCGGACCGACAGCAAACACTGAAGCTTTCTTT. Protein sequence: CASSGPTANTEAFF. The V and J genes are TRBV9 and TRBJ1-1; D is possibly TRBD1 (5 bases). The CDR3 length is 14 residues. V lost 3 bases to trimming and J lost 2 bases, with 11 bases between them. Germline V gene sequence: CDR1 SGDLS, CDR2 YYNGEE.